One sample yielded the 30 T cell receptor beta chains listed below, sequenced in a study of control samples from healthy donors and cancer patients. The protocol was immunoSEQ multiplex PCR, while the TCRdb copy is restricted to in-frame clones and leaves out a portion. The table includes around 180,000 clones, 80% to 95% detected once. Source material: blood. Receptors originate from a woman in her thirties or forties in good health.

The chain recombines TRBV5-4 with TRBJ1-1; perhaps TRBD1 as D (6 bases). Germline loops: CDR1 SGHNT, CDR2 YYREEE (reference sequence). This CDR3 is 13 amino acids long. V was pared by 5 bases and J by 2 bases, with 10 bases between. CDR3 region: CASRGGINTEAFF. CDR3 sequence (DNA): TGTGCCAGCAGAGGGGGAATAAACACTGAAGCTTTCTTT.

This chain joins TRBV5-1 and TRBJ2-1, with 11 bases that match TRBD1. This CDR3 has 14 amino acids. Germline CDR1 reads SGHRS; CDR2 reads YFSETQ. V gave up 5 bases and J gave up 8 bases; unmatched junction bases: 6. CDR3 region: CASSWRTGGHEQFF. The CDR3 DNA reads as TGCGCCAGCAGTTGGCGGACAGGGGGCCATGAGCAGTTCTTC.

The table lists this clone with a few counts. The V call is TRBV4-1, the J call TRBJ2-2; D is undetermined. Trimming took off 2 bases at V and 4 bases at J, with 5 bases between the two ends. The CDR3 is 13 amino acids. Germline assignment: CDR1 MGHRA and CDR2 YSYEKL. DNA for the CDR3: TGCGCCAGCAGCCAATCCGGCACCGGGGAGCTGTTTTTT. Its translation: CASSQSGTGELFF.

The V call is TRBV19, the J call TRBJ1-2; 9 bases line up with TRBD1. CDR1 and CDR2 from the germline V gene are LNHDA and SQIVND (reference sequence). The ends lost 6 bases at V and 6 bases at J; junction bases unmatched: 5. This CDR3 is built from 13 residues. The CDR3 DNA is TGTGCCAGTAGAACTACAGGGGGCAATGGCTACACCTTC. Translation: CASRTTGGNGYTF. The full variable domain, completed using reference TRBV19 and TRBJ1-2, is DGGITQSPKYLFRKEGQNVTLSCEQNLNHDAMYWYRQDPGQGLRLIYYSQIVNDFQKGDIAEGYSVSREKKESFPLTVTSAQKNPTAFYLCASRTTGGNGYTFGSGTRLTVV.

V usage is TRBV6-1 and J usage is TRBJ2-3; D possibly corresponds to TRBD2 (6 bases). Germline V gene data show CDR1 as MNHNS and CDR2 as SASEGT. The ends were cut back, 3 bases at V and 0 bases at J, with 16 bases in the middle. This CDR3 contains 17 residues. The CDR3 nucleotides read TGTGCCAGCAGTGACTACGGTAGGACTACTAGCACAGATACGCAGTATTTT. Translation: CASSDYGRTTSTDTQYF.

The chain carries TRBV5-4 and TRBJ2-2; no definite D call. Germline V gene sequence: CDR1 SGHNT, CDR2 YYREEE (reference sequence). V was trimmed by 0 bases and J by 1 base, leaving 4 bases between them. The CDR3 loop spans 14 amino acids. The CDR3 region has the DNA TGTGCCAGCAGCTTGGCAGGGAACACCGGGGAGCTGTTTTTT. It codes for CASSLAGNTGELFF.

The chain recombines TRBV4-1 with TRBJ2-3, with D possibly matching TRBD2 (6 bases). Trimming removed 4 bases at V and 6 bases at J, with 14 bases between. Germline loops: CDR1 MGHRA, CDR2 YSYEKL. The CDR3 totals 14 residues. CDR3 protein: CASSLLEEGDTQYF. For the CDR3, the DNA is TGCGCCAGCAGCCTGCTGGAGGAGGGGGATACGCAGTATTTT.

The chain recombines TRBV2 with TRBJ1-6; 8 positions agree with TRBD1. The CDR3 length is 17 residues. The V gene's germline CDR1 is SNHLY and CDR2 FYNNEI. V shed 3 bases and J 5 bases; nucleotides not matched to a gene: 9. The CDR3 is CASSDLPGGANNSPLHF. Written as DNA, the CDR3 is TGTGCCAGCAGTGATTTACCAGGGGGCGCGAATAATTCACCCCTCCACTTT.

The chain carries TRBV7-9 and TRBJ1-1, with unresolved D. Germline CDR1 reads SEHNR; CDR2 reads FQNEAQ (reference sequence). The CDR3 is 14 residues long. The ends were cut back, 5 bases at V and 5 bases at J, with 15 bases in the middle. Written as DNA, the CDR3 is TGTGCCAGCAGCCCGGACCTATTGGGAACTGAAGCTTTCTTT. Translation gives CASSPDLLGTEAFF.

The chain joins TRBV29-1 to TRBJ1-4; no clear D. CDR3 length equals 14 residues. The V gene's germline CDR1 is SQVTM and CDR2 ANQGSEA. The ends were cut back, 4 bases at V and 0 bases at J, with 9 bases in the middle. CDR3 DNA: TGCAGCGTTGGAACCGTGACAACTAATGAAAAACTGTTTTTT. Translation: CSVGTVTTNEKLFF.

The CDR3 DNA sequence: TGTGCCAGCAGCCAAGGGACAGGGGGGGACTTCTACGAGCAGTACTTC. Its translation: CASSQGTGGDFYEQYF. The genes are TRBV3-1 (or the pseudogene TRBV3-2) and TRBJ2-7, with 10 bases aligning to TRBD1. Germline-derived CDR1 and CDR2 are LGHDT and YNNKEL (reference sequence). The junction had 6 bases not matched to a gene; V was cut back by 1 base and J by 3 bases. The CDR3 covers 16 residues.

For the CDR3, the DNA is TGTGCCAGCAGTGTTGAGGTGGGAAGTGCCAAAAACATTCAGTACTTC. Translation: CASSVEVGSAKNIQYF. The chain has TRBV2 and TRBJ2-4; D not resolved. Trimming removed 4 bases from V and 1 base from J, with 14 bases in between. The germline V gene has CDR1 SNHLY and CDR2 FYNNEI. This CDR3 region has 16 residues.

The chain combines TRBV12-3 or TRBV12-4 with TRBJ2-5; D gene unclear. V lost 4 bases, J lost 5 bases, and 11 bases lay in between. The CDR3 extends over 13 amino acids. In DNA, the CDR3 is TGTGCCAGCAGTTCTCCCCTTGGTGAGACCCAGTACTTC. Amino acids: CASSSPLGETQYF.

The chain recombines TRBV5-1 with TRBJ1-2; 8 bases match TRBD1. Germline V gene data show CDR1 as SGHRS and CDR2 as YFSETQ. The V gene end was trimmed by 3 bases and the J gene end by 8 bases; junction bases not matched to a gene: 12. CDR3 length equals 15 residues. The CDR3 bases are TGCGCCAGCAGCTCGTACCGGACAGGGCTTAGCGGCTACACCTTC. This encodes CASSSYRTGLSGYTF.

V usage is TRBV6-6 and J usage is TRBJ1-6; D is perhaps TRBD1 (5 bases). Germline CDR1 is MNHNY and CDR2 is SVGAGI (reference sequence). V was cut by 7 bases and J by 1 base, with 11 bases left in between. The CDR3 is 15 amino acids. The CDR3, as DNA: TGTGCCAGCACCTCGGGGGGTTCCTATAATTCACCCCTCCACTTT. Translated, it gives CASTSGGSYNSPLHF.

In its sample, this clone ranks as medium-sized (0.01 to 0.1%). This rearrangement joins TRBV10-3 to TRBJ1-2; 7 nucleotides match TRBD1. The CDR3 extends over 14 amino acids. V shed 0 bases, J shed 4 bases, and the junction held 2 bases outside the gene matches. Germline CDR1 reads ENHRY; CDR2 reads SYGVKD. The CDR3 DNA sequence: TGTGCCATCAGTGAGTCCGACAGGGCCTATGGCTACACCTTC. Translation: CAISESDRAYGYTF.

This chain joins TRBV6-1 and TRBJ2-6; tentative D call: TRBD1 (7 bases). V lost 0 bases, J lost 0 bases, and 18 bases lay in between. CDR1 and CDR2 (germline): MNHNS, SASEGT. This CDR3 comprises 20 residues. The CDR3 sequence: CASSEAEGGGRSSGANVLTF. In DNA, the CDR3 is TGTGCCAGCAGTGAAGCGGAAGGAGGGGGCCGCTCCTCTGGGGCCAACGTCCTGACTTTC.

The rearrangement uses TRBV2 and TRBJ2-5; D gene ambiguous. V dropped 8 bases and J dropped 4 bases, with 8 bases sitting between them. This CDR3 comprises 11 residues. Germline V lookup: CDR1 SNHLY, CDR2 FYNNEI. CDR3 sequence: CASRAAETQYF. The CDR3 nucleotides read TGTGCCAGCCGCGCTGCAGAGACCCAGTACTTC.

The rearrangement links TRBV15 to TRBJ2-1; 11 positions agree with TRBD2. Germline loops: CDR1 LNHNV, CDR2 YYDKDF (reference sequence). With 8 bases clipped from V and 9 bases from J, the junction kept 12 bases outside the gene matches. The CDR3 sequence is 15 residues long. The chain's CDR3 is CATRPGLAAFSEQFF. CDR3 DNA: TGTGCCACCCGACCGGGACTAGCGGCCTTTAGTGAGCAGTTCTTC. Full variable domain (missing parts from reference TRBV15 and TRBJ2-1): DAMVIQNPRYQVTQFGKPVTLSCSQTLNHNVMYWYQQKSSQAPKLLFHYYDKDFNNEADTPDNFQSRRPNTSFCFLDIRSPGLGDTAMYLCATRPGLAAFSEQFFGPGTRLTVL.

V usage is TRBV2 and J usage is TRBJ1-1; D is perhaps TRBD1 (6 bases). Between the trimmed V and J ends, which lost 6 bases and 1 base, there was a span of 15 bases. The germline V gene has CDR1 SNHLY and CDR2 FYNNEI. CDR3 size: 15 residues. The CDR3 is CASSQLRGRNTEAFF. The CDR3 bases are TGTGCCAGCAGCCAACTCAGGGGACGGAACACTGAAGCTTTCTTT.

This chain connects TRBV27 to TRBJ1-6, with no clear D. V was pared by 7 bases and J by 7 bases, with 11 bases between. This CDR3 region has 13 residues. The germline CDR1 and CDR2 sequences are MNHEY and SMNVEV (reference sequence). CDR3: CASTTTGNSPLHF. CDR3 bases: TGTGCCAGCACCACGACGGGGAATTCACCCCTCCACTTT.

V gene TRBV9 combines with J gene TRBJ1-5; weak D call: TRBD1 (6 bases). The V gene lost 0 bases and the J gene lost 2 bases, with 9 bases spanning the gap. The CDR3 covers 15 residues. Germline CDR1 SGDLS, CDR2 YYNGEE. This CDR3 is CASSVGGAGNQPQHF. CDR3 bases: TGTGCCAGCAGCGTAGGGGGGGCGGGCAATCAGCCCCAGCATTTT.

This clone was recorded only once. The rearrangement joins TRBV6-2 or TRBV6-3 to TRBJ2-5; perhaps TRBD2 as D (7 bases). The germline V and J ends were trimmed by 2 bases and 0 bases, with 10 bases remaining between them. The CDR3 has 15 residues. From germline, CDR1 is MNHEY and CDR2 SVGEGT. Here the CDR3 reads CASSYGGAYQETQYF. The CDR3, as DNA: TGTGCCAGCAGTTACGGGGGGGCGTACCAAGAGACCCAGTACTTC.

The rearrangement uses TRBV29-1 and TRBJ2-5; tentative D call: TRBD1 (6 bases). The CDR3 has 17 amino acids. V dropped 4 bases and J dropped 2 bases, with 23 bases sitting between them. Germline V lookup: CDR1 SQVTM, CDR2 ANQGSEA. The CDR3 protein is CSVVGIEDSVPQETQYF. The CDR3 region has the DNA TGCAGCGTTGTCGGGATCGAGGACAGTGTACCTCAAGAGACCCAGTACTTC.

In this sample, this clone turned up once. The chain recombines TRBV10-3 with TRBJ2-2; D ambiguous. The germline V gene encodes CDR1 ENHRY and CDR2 SYGVKD. V lost 6 bases and J 7 bases, leaving 12 bases between the germline ends. The CDR3 length is 13 residues. CDR3 sequence: CAISPQGVGELFF. DNA of the CDR3: TGTGCCATCAGCCCACAAGGTGTCGGGGAGCTGTTTTTT.

The sample holds one count of this clone. J is TRBJ1-1 and V is TRBV7-9; the D is unclear. CDR1 is SEHNR, CDR2 FQNEAQ, per germline (reference sequence). The CDR3 totals 13 residues. V lost 7 bases and J lost 0, with 9 bases in between. Here the CDR3 reads CASMTSVNTEAFF. CDR3 sequence (DNA): TGTGCCAGCATGACTTCAGTGAACACTGAAGCTTTCTTT.

This chain links TRBV7-9 with TRBJ2-7; D is possibly TRBD1 or TRBD2 (6 bases each). The CDR3 loop spans 15 amino acids. Germline V gene sequence: CDR1 SEHNR, CDR2 FQNEAQ (reference sequence). Trimming pared 1 base from V and 3 bases from J, leaving 13 bases between. CDR3 amino acids: CASSLGGAAIYEQYF. The CDR3 coding sequence is TGTGCCAGCAGCTTAGGGGGGGCAGCTATCTACGAGCAGTACTTC.

This chain joins TRBV5-6 and TRBJ1-3; D unresolved. This CDR3 has 13 residues. Germline loops: CDR1 SGHDT, CDR2 YYEEEE. The ends were cut back, 7 bases at V and 4 bases at J, with 12 bases in the middle. In nucleotides, the CDR3 is TGTGCCAGCCAGTTTAGTTTGGGAAACACCATATATTTT. Protein sequence: CASQFSLGNTIYF.

V and J are TRBV7-9 and TRBJ1-3, with TRBD1 as a possible D gene (5 bases). CDR1 and CDR2 (germline): SEHNR, FQNEAQ (reference sequence). The CDR3 is made up of 16 amino acids. Trimming shortened V by 7 bases and J by 0 bases, and 16 bases separated the two germline ends. CDR3 loop: CASIDPGLTSGNTIYF. The CDR3 coding sequence is TGTGCCAGCATCGATCCGGGACTGACCTCTGGAAACACCATATATTTT.

The V and J genes are TRBV5-1 and TRBJ2-5; 7 bases line up with TRBD2. The CDR3 has 13 amino acids. V was pared by 4 bases and J by 4 bases, with 4 bases of the junction left unmatched. CDR1 and CDR2 (germline): SGHRS, YFSETQ. As DNA, the CDR3 is TGCGCCAGCAGCCCGGGGGGTAGAGAGACCCAGTACTTC. It translates to CASSPGGRETQYF.